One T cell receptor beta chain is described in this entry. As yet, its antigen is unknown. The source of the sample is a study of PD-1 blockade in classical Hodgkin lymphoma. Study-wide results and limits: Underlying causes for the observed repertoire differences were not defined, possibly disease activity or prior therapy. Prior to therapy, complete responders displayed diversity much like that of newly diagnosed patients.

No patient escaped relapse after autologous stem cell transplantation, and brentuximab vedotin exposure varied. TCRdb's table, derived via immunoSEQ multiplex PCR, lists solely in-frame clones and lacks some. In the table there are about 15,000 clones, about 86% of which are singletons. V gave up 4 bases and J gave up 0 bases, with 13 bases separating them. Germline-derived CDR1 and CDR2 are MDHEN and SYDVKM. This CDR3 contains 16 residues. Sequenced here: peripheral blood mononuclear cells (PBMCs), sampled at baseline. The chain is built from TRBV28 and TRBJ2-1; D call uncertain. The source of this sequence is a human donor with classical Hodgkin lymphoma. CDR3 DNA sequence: TGTGCCAGCAGTTCGCCGACAAGGAGCTCCTACAATGAGCAGTTCTTC. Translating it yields CASSSPTRSSYNEQFF.